This T cell receptor beta chain was identified during a study of blood T cell repertoires in COVID-19. At the level of the study: Material from acute and convalescent COVID-19 was sourced from the United States, Italy and Spain. PBMCs, B-cell-depleted T cells, or T cells were the source of the cDNA or gDNA that made up the material.

The V and J ends lost 5 bases and 6 bases, in that order; junction bases with no gene match: 7. Germline CDR1 MNHEY, CDR2 SVGAGI. The CDR3 extends over 15 amino acids. This clone was seen only once. The table came from immunoSEQ multiplex PCR; TCRdb's copy has only in-frame clones and leaves some out. The profile covers around 290,000 clones, with over 75% appearing a single time and 0.75% to 1% taken by the ten largest. Participants spanned ages roughly 18 to 90 years and resided in roughly 22 US areas. Participant-given clinical history determined each cohort assignment. This TCR was recovered from a woman in her twenties or thirties who had recovered from COVID-19. The specimen was PBMCs or T cells enriched from blood (not recorded which). The rearrangement links TRBV6-5 to TRBJ2-1, with 10 bases identical to TRBD2. CDR3 sequence reads: CASSTSGDPSNEQFF. DNA of the CDR3: TGTGCCAGCAGTACTAGCGGGGACCCAAGCAATGAGCAGTTCTTC.